This T cell receptor (beta chain) was sequenced for a study of blood T cell repertoires in COVID-19. Study-wide context: In each case, the material was cDNA or gDNA derived from T cells, B-cell-depleted T cells, or PBMCs.

V was pared by 1 base and J by 4 bases, with 4 bases of the junction left unmatched. Per germline, CDR1 SGHVS and CDR2 FQNEAQ. The CDR3 spans 15 residues. The repertoire was sequenced with immunoSEQ multiplex PCR; TCRdb's copy has only in-frame clones and lacks some. This sample has around 300,000 clones, with around nine tenths found just once. This TCR derives from a woman in her thirties or forties who had recovered from COVID-19. The chain joins TRBV7-8 to TRBJ1-5, with 7 bases aligning to TRBD1. Material for sequencing was peripheral blood. CDR3 nucleotide sequence: TGTGCCAGCAGCTTAGACGGACAGGTTAATCAGCCCCAGCATTTT. Protein sequence: CASSLDGQVNQPQHF.